The rows below give T cell receptor beta chains drawn from one sample of a study of T cell responses to AZD1222 COVID-19 vaccine. Produced via immunoSEQ multiplex PCR; TCRdb's table is partial and in-frame only. In the table there are some 150,000 clones, around nine tenths of which are singletons. The sequenced sample was peripheral blood, obtained on day 0 of AZD1222 vaccination. The receptors shown here come from an adult in good health. The CDR3 runs from the conserved cysteine through the conserved F or W. The D gene is left open where the match is weak. Only some rows state a clone size, as once, few, many or a class for expanded clones.

TRBJ2-3 | . | 13 | . | TRBV27 | CASSGSVIGTQYF | TGTGCCAGCAGTGGATCCGTTATAGGTACGCAGTATTTT
TRBJ2-2 | . | 16 | . | TRBV4-2 | CASSQDHSPNTGELFF | TGTGCCAGCAGCCAAGATCACAGCCCCAACACCGGGGAGCTGTTTTTT
TRBJ1-4 | . | 13 | . | TRBV2 | CASRGGPSEKLFF | TGTGCCAGCAGGGGGGGGCCTTCAGAAAAACTGTTTTTT
TRBJ1-1 | . | 14 | . | TRBV11-2 | CASSLGTGNTEAFF | TGTGCCAGCAGCTTAGGAACAGGGAACACTGAAGCTTTCTTT
TRBJ2-7 | . | 13 | . | TRBV12-3/TRBV12-4 | CASSPPRAYEQYF | TGTGCCAGCAGCCCACCCAGAGCCTACGAGCAGTACTTC
TRBJ2-5 | TRBD2 | 17 | . | TRBV25-1 | CASSEMGSGLAGGTQYF | TGTGCCAGCAGTGAAATGGGCTCGGGACTAGCGGGAGGTACCCAGTACTTC
TRBJ2-1 | . | 14 | few | TRBV29-1 | CSFKAQGINNEQFF | TGCAGCTTTAAGGCCCAGGGGATTAATAATGAGCAGTTCTTC
TRBJ1-2 | . | 14 | . | TRBV18 | CASSPLGGDYGYTF | TGTGCCAGCTCACCGTTAGGGGGAGACTATGGCTACACCTTC
TRBJ2-5 | . | 15 | . | TRBV7-2 | CASSRARTTQETQYF | TGTGCCAGCAGCCGGGCCCGGACCACCCAAGAGACCCAGTACTTC
TRBJ2-1 | . | 16 | . | TRBV10-3 | CAISESIGQGSNEQFF | TGTGCCATCAGTGAGTCGATAGGTCAGGGGTCCAATGAGCAGTTCTTC
TRBJ1-2 | TRBD1 | 13 | . | TRBV7-9 | CASDQGGLYGYTF | TGTGCCAGCGACCAGGGGGGTCTCTATGGCTACACCTTC
TRBJ1-1 | . | 13 | . | TRBV5-1 | CASSLTANTEAFF | TGCGCCAGCAGCTTGACTGCGAACACTGAAGCTTTCTTT
TRBJ2-1 | TRBD2 | 16 | once | TRBV13 | CASSLRGAGAYNEQFF | TGTGCCAGCAGCTTACGCGGGGCGGGGGCCTACAATGAGCAGTTCTTC
TRBJ1-5 | . | 14 | once | TRBV3-1/TRBV3-2 | CASSPTRSNQPQHF | TGTGCCAGCAGCCCAACTCGGTCCAATCAGCCCCAGCATTTT
TRBJ1-5 | . | 14 | . | TRBV19 | CASSRGNINQPQHF | TGTGCCAGTAGCAGGGGAAATATCAATCAGCCCCAGCATTTT
TRBJ1-2 | . | 12 | . | TRBV28 | CASSFRGGGYTF | TGTGCCAGCAGTTTCCGGGGGGGTGGCTACACCTTC
TRBJ1-4 | . | 15 | . | TRBV3-1/TRBV3-2 | CASSQDPQVIEKLFF | TGTGCCAGCAGCCAAGATCCGCAGGTCATCGAAAAACTGTTTTTT
TRBJ2-1 | TRBD2 | 14 | . | TRBV6-5 | CASSPAGVNDEQFF | TGTGCCAGCAGTCCAGCGGGAGTTAACGATGAGCAGTTCTTC
TRBJ2-7 | . | 11 | . | TRBV29-1 | CSVDGTGGTYF | TGCAGCGTAGATGGGACGGGGGGCACTTACTTC